This TCR beta chain was captured by sequencing in a study of blood T cell repertoires in COVID-19. Assay: immunoSEQ multiplex PCR; the TCRdb copy retains only in-frame clones and omits some. The sample carries fewer than 350,000 clones, approximately 83% recorded once. Sequenced: PBMCs or T cells enriched from blood (not recorded which). This clonotype originated in a woman aged 40-49 years with acute COVID-19.

Here the CDR3 DNA reads TGTGCCAGCAGCCAGGGGCCGACTGAAGCTTTCTTT. Protein: CASSQGPTEAFF. The chain has TRBV11-2 and TRBJ1-1; a weak D match, TRBD1 (6 bases). V lost 5 bases and J 5 bases, leaving 9 bases between the germline ends. CDR3 size: 12 residues. In germline, CDR1 is SGHAT, CDR2 FQNNGV.